The rows below give T cell receptor beta chains drawn from one sample of a study of blood T cell repertoires in COVID-19. Profiling relied on immunoSEQ multiplex PCR, and the TCRdb table lists in-frame clones only, not all of them. The data show 50,000 to 75,000 clones, with 75% to 85% seen just once and 7.2% held by the top ten. Material: peripheral blood. The receptors originated from a man in his 60s with acute or convalescent COVID-19. The CDR3 runs from the conserved cysteine through the conserved F or W. Fields, in order: D gene, J gene, V gene, clone size, CDR3 DNA, CDR3 protein. The D gene is left open where the match is weak. A row's size may be missing; if present it is once, few, many or a size class.

. TRBJ1-3 TRBV7-3 . TGTGCCAGCAGCTATAACGAGGGATCCACCATATATTTT CASSYNEGSTIYF
. TRBJ1-1 TRBV10-2 . TGCGCCAGTAGAACGGGGGTGGGGGGAAACACTGAAGCTTTCTTT CASRTGVGGNTEAFF
. TRBJ2-3 TRBV15 . TGTGCCACCAGCAGAGGTTTCCGGGGAATGGATACGCAGTATTTT CATSRGFRGMDTQYF
TRBD2 TRBJ2-3 TRBV7-2 . TGTGCCAGCACTAGGGCGGGGGGGCAGGCAGATACGCAGTATTTT CASTRAGGQADTQYF
. TRBJ1-5 TRBV4-2 . TGTGCCAGCAGCCAAGCAAATCAGCCCCAGCATTTT CASSQANQPQHF
. TRBJ1-2 TRBV7-2 . TGTGCCAGCAGCTTAGCTACAGGGCTGAACTATGGCTACACCTTC CASSLATGLNYGYTF
. TRBJ2-4 TRBV5-4 . TGTGCCAGCAGCTTACCGGGAGAAGCCAAAAACATTCAGTACTTC CASSLPGEAKNIQYF
TRBD2 TRBJ2-3 TRBV2 . TGTGCCAGCAGTGAGGAACGAACTGGACTAGCGGGGGTCACAGATACGCAGTATTTT CASSEERTGLAGVTDTQYF
. TRBJ2-3 TRBV5-1 . TGCGCCAGCAGCTCAGAGGGGGTAGATACGCAGTATTTT CASSSEGVDTQYF
TRBD1 TRBJ1-5 TRBV19 . TGTGCCAGTACCACGAAAGGGACAGGCGAGGGTCAGCCCCAGCATTTT CASTTKGTGEGQPQHF
TRBD2 TRBJ2-1 TRBV2 . TGTGCCAGCAGCGCCAACCTAGCGGGGGATGAGCAGTTCTTC CASSANLAGDEQFF
. TRBJ1-1 TRBV5-8 . TGTGCCAGCAGGCAACAGCTTTTGACTGAAGCTTTCTTT CASRQQLLTEAFF
. TRBJ1-5 TRBV6-1 . TGTGCCAGCAGTGAAGCTGGGGCAGTCAATCAGCCCCAGCATTTT CASSEAGAVNQPQHF
TRBD1 TRBJ1-3 TRBV6-5 . TGTGCCAGCAGACAGGGGGGGGGAAACACCATATATTTT CASRQGGGNTIYF
. TRBJ2-5 TRBV5-1 . TGCGCCAGCAGCTTGGGGACAGAAGAGACCCAGTACTTC CASSLGTEETQYF
TRBD1 TRBJ2-3 TRBV29-1 once TGCAGCGTGGGACAGCCTATGGGCACAGATACGCAGTATTTT CSVGQPMGTDTQYF
TRBD2 TRBJ2-3 TRBV2 . TGTGCCACCCGTCGGACTAGCGGGGGAGCAGATACGCAGTATTTT CATRRTSGGADTQYF
. TRBJ2-7 TRBV7-8 . TGTGCCAGCAGCTTAGGACAGGTCTACGAGCAGTACTTC CASSLGQVYEQYF
. TRBJ1-5 TRBV19 . TGTGCCAGTAGTCGGAAGGGGGAAAGCAATCAGCCCCAGCATTTT CASSRKGESNQPQHF
. TRBJ2-7 TRBV28 . TGTGCCAGCAGTTTATCAGCGGACGGTGCAGAGCAGTACTTC CASSLSADGAEQYF
TRBD2 TRBJ2-5 TRBV4-1 few TGCGCCAGCAGCCCCGGGGCTAGCGGGTACCAAGAGACCCAGTACTTC CASSPGASGYQETQYF
TRBD1 TRBJ1-2 TRBV19 . TGTGCCAGTATCCAAAGGGGGACAGGGAATGGCTACACCTTC CASIQRGTGNGYTF
TRBD2 TRBJ2-2 TRBV7-3 . TGTGCCAGCAGCTTAACGTGGACTAGCGCCGCGAACACCGGGGAGCTGTTTTTT CASSLTWTSAANTGELFF
TRBD1 TRBJ2-3 TRBV9 . TGTGCCAGCAGCATCTACGAGGACAGGGATACGCAGTATTTT CASSIYEDRDTQYF
. TRBJ2-2 TRBV4-2 . TGTGCCAGCAGCCAAGAAGGAGGGGGCAACACCGGGGAGCTGTTTTTT CASSQEGGGNTGELFF
. TRBJ1-5 TRBV5-1 . TGCGCCAGCAGCTTGTGGGGAGATCAGCCCCAGCATTTT CASSLWGDQPQHF
. TRBJ1-1 TRBV14 few TGTGCCAGCAGCCAAAGTCAGAATCGTTGGACTGAAGCTTTCTTT CASSQSQNRWTEAFF
. TRBJ2-7 TRBV3-1/TRBV3-2 . TGTGCCAGCAGCCAAGGAACTTACGAGCAGTACTTC CASSQGTYEQYF
TRBD2 TRBJ2-1 TRBV5-1 few TGCGCCAGCAGCTTGACCTGGGGAGGGGAGCAGTTCTTC CASSLTWGGEQFF
TRBD1 TRBJ2-2 TRBV19 . TGTGCCAGTAGTGTGCAGGGGGCCATCACCGGGGAGCTGTTTTTT CASSVQGAITGELFF
. TRBJ2-3 TRBV6-1 . TGTGCCAGCAGTGAAGCTTTGAGGGATACGCAGTATTTT CASSEALRDTQYF
TRBD1 TRBJ1-1 TRBV5-1 . TGCGCCAGCAGCTCTTGGGGGAGACGACAGGGGGCCTCTAGCACTGAAGCTTTCTTT CASSSWGRRQGASSTEAFF
. TRBJ1-3 TRBV30 . TGTGCCTGGAGTGTACGGGGCAGGGGAACCATATATTTT CAWSVRGRGTIYF
TRBD2 TRBJ2-5 TRBV10-2 . TGCGCCAGCAGAACAGCGGGGCGTCTGGGGACCCAGTACTTC CASRTAGRLGTQYF
TRBD2 TRBJ2-5 TRBV10-3 . TGTGCCATCAGGAACGGGACTAGTGGAGAGACCCAGTACTTC CAIRNGTSGETQYF
TRBD1 TRBJ1-1 TRBV19 . TGTGCCACTCACGGACAGGGACAGCGAAACACTGAAGCTTTCTTT CATHGQGQRNTEAFF
TRBD2 TRBJ2-1 TRBV6-4 . TGTGCCAGCAGTGACTCCGCGACTAGCCCAAATGAGCAGTTCTTC CASSDSATSPNEQFF
TRBD1 TRBJ1-2 TRBV11-3 . TGTGCCAGCAGCCGGGCAGGGGGCATTGGCTACACCTTC CASSRAGGIGYTF
. TRBJ2-3 TRBV18 . TGTGCCAGCTCACCACCGGGGGCCTCAGATACGCAGTATTTT CASSPPGASDTQYF
TRBD1 TRBJ2-7 TRBV6-6 . TGTGCCAGCAGTTACTCCCCCGGGACAGGGGACCAGTACTTC CASSYSPGTGDQYF
. TRBJ2-7 TRBV7-6 . TGTGCCAGCAGCTTAGCGAGGCAGTCCTACGAGCAGTACTTC CASSLARQSYEQYF
TRBD1 TRBJ2-1 TRBV11-1 . TGTGCCAGCAGCGATTACCTGGGACAGCGAAATGAGCAGTTCTTC CASSDYLGQRNEQFF